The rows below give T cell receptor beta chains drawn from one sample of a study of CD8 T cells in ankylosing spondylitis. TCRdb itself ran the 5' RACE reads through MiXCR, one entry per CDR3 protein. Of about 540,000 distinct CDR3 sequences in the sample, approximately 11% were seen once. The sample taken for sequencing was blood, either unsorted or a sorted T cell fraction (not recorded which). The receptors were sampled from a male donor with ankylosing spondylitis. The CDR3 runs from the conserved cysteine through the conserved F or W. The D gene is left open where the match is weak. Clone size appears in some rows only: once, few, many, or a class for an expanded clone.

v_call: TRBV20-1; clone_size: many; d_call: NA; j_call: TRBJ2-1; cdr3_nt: TGCAGTGCGAGTACAAGGGTTACCTACAATGAGCAGTTCTTC; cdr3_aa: CSASTRVTYNEQFF
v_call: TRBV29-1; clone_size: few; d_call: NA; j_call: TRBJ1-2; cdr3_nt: TGCAGCGTTGCCACTCGAGTCTATGGCTACACCTTC; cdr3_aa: CSVATRVYGYTF
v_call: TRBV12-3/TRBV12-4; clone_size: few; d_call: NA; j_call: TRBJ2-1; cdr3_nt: TGTGCCAGCAGGACACCCGGACACCAGGCTCACGAGCAGTTCTTC; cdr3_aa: CASRTPGHQAHEQFF
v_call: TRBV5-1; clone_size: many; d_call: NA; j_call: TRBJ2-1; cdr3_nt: TGCGCCAGCAGCTTGGGTGGAACGGAATACAATGAGCAGTTCTTC; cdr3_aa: CASSLGGTEYNEQFF
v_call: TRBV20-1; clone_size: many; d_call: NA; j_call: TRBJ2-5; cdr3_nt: TGCAGTGTCGACTTCCCCGGAGAGACCCAGTACTTC; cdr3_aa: CSVDFPGETQYF
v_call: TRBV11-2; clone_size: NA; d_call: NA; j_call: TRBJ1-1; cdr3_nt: TGTGCCAGCAGCCCGGCCCCCTCAGGGGAGGTCACTGAAGCTTTCTTT; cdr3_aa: CASSPAPSGEVTEAFF
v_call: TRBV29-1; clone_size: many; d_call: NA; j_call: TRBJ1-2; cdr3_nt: TGCAGCGTTGAAACAGGAGGTGGCTACACCTTC; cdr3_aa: CSVETGGGYTF
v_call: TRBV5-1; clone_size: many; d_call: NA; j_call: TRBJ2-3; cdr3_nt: TGCGCCAGCAGCTTGGGGGCTAGCAAAGATACGCAGTATTTT; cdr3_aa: CASSLGASKDTQYF
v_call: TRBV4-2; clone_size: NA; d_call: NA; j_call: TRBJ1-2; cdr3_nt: TGTGATGGCCAAGATCCGCAGGGGCAATATGGCTACACCTTC; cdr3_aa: CDGQDPQGQYGYTF
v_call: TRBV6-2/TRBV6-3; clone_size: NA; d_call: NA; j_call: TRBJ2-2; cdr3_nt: TGTGCCAGCAGTTACTCTCGAGGGCTGAGGACCGGGGAGCTGTTTTTT; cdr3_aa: CASSYSRGLRTGELFF
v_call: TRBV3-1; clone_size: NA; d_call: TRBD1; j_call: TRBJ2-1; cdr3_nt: TGTGCCAGCAGCCAAGGTCTCAGGGGGATGGAGCAGTTCTTC; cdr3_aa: CASSQGLRGMEQFF
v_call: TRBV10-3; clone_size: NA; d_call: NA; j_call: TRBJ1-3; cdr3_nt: TGTGCCATCAGTACCCAGCAAGGCGGCTCTGGAAACACCATATATTTT; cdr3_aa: CAISTQQGGSGNTIYF
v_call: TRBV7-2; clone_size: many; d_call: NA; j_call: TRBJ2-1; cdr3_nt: TGTGCCAGCAGCTTAGCGATTAGGAACTACAATGAGCAGTTCTTC; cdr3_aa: CASSLAIRNYNEQFF
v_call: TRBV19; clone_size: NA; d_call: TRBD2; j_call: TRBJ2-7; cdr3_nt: TGTGCCAGTAGTATTTCTAGCGGGAGCCTATTGGAGCAGTACTTC; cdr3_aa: CASSISSGSLLEQYF
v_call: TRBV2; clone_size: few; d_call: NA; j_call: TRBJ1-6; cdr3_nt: TGTGCCAGCAGTGAACGGCAGGGGAGCAATTCACCCCTCCACTTT; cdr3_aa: CASSERQGSNSPLHF
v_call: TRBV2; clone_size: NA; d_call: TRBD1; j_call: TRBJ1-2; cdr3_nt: TGTGCCAGCACTGGGGGACAGAACTATGGCTACACCTTC; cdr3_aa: CASTGGQNYGYTF
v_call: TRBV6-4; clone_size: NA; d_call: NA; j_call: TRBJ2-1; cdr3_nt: TGTGCCAGCAGCCCCACTGGGCGGGGAGCCTACAATGAGCAGTTCTTC; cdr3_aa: CASSPTGRGAYNEQFF
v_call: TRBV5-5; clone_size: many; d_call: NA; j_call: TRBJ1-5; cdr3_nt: TGTGCCAGCAGCTTAGGGGATGAGAGCAATCAGCCCCAGCATTTT; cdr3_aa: CASSLGDESNQPQHF
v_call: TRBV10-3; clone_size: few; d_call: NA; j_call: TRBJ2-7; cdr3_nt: TGTGCCATCAGTGATAACTCAGCTCAATACGAGCAGTACTTC; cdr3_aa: CAISDNSAQYEQYF
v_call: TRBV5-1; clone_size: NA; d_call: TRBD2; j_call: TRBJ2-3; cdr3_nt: TGCGCCAGCAGCTCGGGACTAACCTTAATAGATACGCAGTATTTT; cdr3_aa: CASSSGLTLIDTQYF
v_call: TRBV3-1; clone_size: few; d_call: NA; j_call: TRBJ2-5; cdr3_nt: TGTGCCAGCCTCGGACGGAAACCAAGAGAGGCCCAGTACTTC; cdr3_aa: CASLGRKPREAQYF
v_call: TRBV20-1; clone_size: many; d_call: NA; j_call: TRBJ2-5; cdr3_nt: TGCAGTCCACGAGGGACTCCCTCAACTCAGTACTTC; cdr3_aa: CSPRGTPSTQYF
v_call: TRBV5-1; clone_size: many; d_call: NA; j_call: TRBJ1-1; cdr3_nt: TGCGCCAGCAGCTTGGAAAACAGGCCTGAAGCTTTCTTT; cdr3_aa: CASSLENRPEAFF
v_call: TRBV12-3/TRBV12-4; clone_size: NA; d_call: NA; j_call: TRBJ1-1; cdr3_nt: TGTGCCAGCAGTTTAGGTGCCTCCACTGAAGCTTTCTTT; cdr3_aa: CASSLGASTEAFF